Listed here is a single T cell receptor beta chain. Its antigen has not been determined. No qualities accompany the bases; no much larger clone lies one base away. Taken from cysteine to phenylalanine, the CDR3 has 14 residues. Kept here is only the CDR3 DNA, which spans 42 bases and is read in frame from base 1. Trimming takes 5 bases off V and 4 bases off J; junction bases not matched to a gene: 5. CDR1 and CDR2 are drawn from the germline V gene (reference sequence): SGHNT, YYREEE. Whole blood was collected in K2EDTA tubes by collaborating institutions according to the institutions' own protocols. For TCRbeta analysis, collaborators shipped samples in one of three forms: frozen whole blood, isolated PBMCs, or DNA extracted from either of those sample types. These data belong to a study of blood T cell repertoires in COVID-19 (TCRdb year 2020). Broadly, across the study: The collaborator samples originated in the United States, Italy and Spain and spanned the acute and convalescent phases of COVID-19. The prospective study material was composed of cDNA or gDNA derived from T cells, B-cell-depleted T cells, or PBMCs. The dataset comprised deeply sampled blood TCRbeta repertoires from subjects exposed to, actively infected with, or recovered from COVID-19. The repertoires were released in a freely available public database intended as a resource for research on the immune response to SARS-CoV-2. The samples were drawn from two sources: the first 160 participants of the ongoing ImmuneRACE study, and over 950 subjects contributed by 6 global collaborators. Nearly every sample came with metadata listing a de-identified subject ID, COVID-19 status, age in years and sex. Where HLA class I and class II types were available, the types were taken from metadata supplied by the sample provider, not from assay-based typing. Overall study results and their limits: Clinical and demographic metadata were provided uncurated, with the amount varying by source and participant.

TCRbeta CDR3 regions were amplified from genomic DNA by means of the immunoSEQ Assay, a bias-controlled multiplex PCR. The study's processing was this. Within the assay, amplification of reference gene primers was used to estimate how many nucleated cells each sample contained. Sequence reads were collapsed and filtered to measure the absolute abundance of every unique TCRbeta CDR3 rearrangement. For each sample, productive Simpson clonality was calculated by taking the square root of Simpson's diversity index across productive rearrangements. In its TCRdb copy, this immuneACCESS table keeps in-frame sequences only and misses some clones. Where compared with another copy, unresolved V genes explain less than half of these, and the others have no known cause. From that table come the V and J calls and clone size; the DNA was used to work out D and trimming. In this sample the table shows some 170,000 clones, about 74% of which occur a single time. The ten largest clones capture 8.1% of the sample.

Sequencing was performed on peripheral blood. Recombination linked TRBV5-4 to TRBJ2-2; a stretch of 7 junction bases matches TRBD1. The clonotype was recovered from a man aged 55 to 70 with acute or convalescent COVID-19. The CDR3 reads as follows: CASSFDRATGELFF. The DNA reads as follows: TGTGCCAGCAGTTTTGACAGGGCCACCGGGGAGCTGTTTTTT. The variable domain in full, with residues beyond the CDR3 obtained from the reference TRBV5-4 and TRBJ2-2 genes, is ETGVTQSPTHLIKTRGQQVTLRCSSQSGHNTVSWYQQALGQGPQFIFQYYREEENGRGNFPPRFSGLQFPNYSSELNVNALELDDSALYLCASSFDRATGELFFGEGSRLTVL.